A single sample gave rise to the 10 T cell receptor beta chains below, sequenced in a study of blood T cell repertoires in COVID-19. Libraries were prepared by immunoSEQ multiplex PCR; TCRdb keeps only in-frame clonotypes and omits some of them. The data contain about 50,000 clones, roughly 90% of them seen just once; the ten biggest clones take up around 18%. Sequencing was done on a sample of peripheral blood. Receptor source: a human donor in a cohort sampled during active COVID-19.

This chain joins TRBV7-3 and TRBJ2-3, with 12 nucleotides matching TRBD2. Germline V lookup: CDR1 SGHTA, CDR2 FQGTGA. There are 15 residues in the CDR3. J gave up 6 bases and V 6 bases, and 7 bases lay outside the gene matches. CDR3 in DNA: TGTGCCAGCAGTCGATGGGGGACTAGCGGGGATACGCAGTATTTT. Translation: CASSRWGTSGDTQYF.

The J gene is TRBJ2-5, the V gene TRBV6-5; 7 bases are a match to TRBD1. V was clipped by 6 bases and J by 5 bases; unmatched bases: 9. The CDR3 length is 14 residues. Germline lookup yields CDR1 MNHEY and CDR2 SVGAGI. The CDR3 region has the DNA TGTGCCAGCAGGCTAACAGGGGACCGGGAGACCCAGTACTTC. Amino acid sequence: CASRLTGDRETQYF.

The chain recombines TRBV19 with TRBJ2-1; weak D call: TRBD2 (7 bases). With 1 base removed from V and 3 bases from J, the gap between germline ends came to 13 bases. The CDR3 is 16 amino acids. Germline V gene lookup returns CDR1 LNHDA and CDR2 SQIVND (reference sequence). The CDR3 region has the DNA TGTGCCAGTAGTATAGTTCGGGGGGCCCTCTACAATGAGCAGTTCTTC. This sequence encodes CASSIVRGALYNEQFF.

The V gene is TRBV11-3, the J gene TRBJ2-2, with a weak D call TRBD2 (5 bases). Germline loops: CDR1 SGHNT, CDR2 YENEEA. V lost 5 bases to trimming and J lost 2 bases, with 9 bases between them. The CDR3 length is 14 residues. CDR3 nucleotide sequence: TGTGCCAGCAGCCAAACTAGTAACACCGGGGAGCTGTTTTTT. It encodes CASSQTSNTGELFF.

The chain combines TRBV27 with TRBJ2-7, with D possibly matching TRBD1 (6 bases). Germline CDR1 MNHEY, CDR2 SMNVEV (reference sequence). The CDR3 runs 14 residues. The V end lost 7 bases, the J end lost 2 bases, and 15 bases lay between the germline ends. CDR3 amino acids: CASKRTVNTYEQYF. CDR3 in DNA: TGTGCCAGCAAAAGGACAGTGAATACCTACGAGCAGTACTTC.

The CDR3 sequence: CASSSPTGVNTEAFF. For the CDR3, the DNA is TGTGCCAGCAGTTCCCCGACAGGGGTAAACACTGAAGCTTTCTTT. The chain carries TRBV6-6 and TRBJ1-1; 8 nucleotides line up with TRBD1. Per germline, CDR1 MNHNY and CDR2 SVGAGI (reference sequence). This CDR3 has 15 amino acids. V lost 4 bases and J lost 2; bases outside the gene matches: 6.

In its sample, this clone was seen a few times. The rearrangement uses TRBV9 and TRBJ1-5; tentatively, D is TRBD1 (6 bases). V lost 5 bases to trimming and J lost 3 bases, with 18 bases between them. The CDR3 consists of 16 residues. Germline-derived CDR1 and CDR2 are SGDLS and YYNGEE. CDR3 nucleotides: TGTGCCAGCAGTCCTCCGCCGGGGACACCCAATCAGCCCCAGCATTTT. Its translation is CASSPPPGTPNQPQHF.

The chain uses TRBV19 and TRBJ2-3; 10 nucleotides agree with TRBD2. CDR3 size: 16 residues. The germline gives CDR1 LNHDA, CDR2 SQIVND (reference sequence). V lost 3 bases to trimming and J lost 5 bases; unmatched junction nucleotides: 8. CDR3: CASSIQSGGAGDTQYF. The DNA of the CDR3 is TGTGCCAGTAGTATCCAAAGCGGGGGGGCTGGAGATACGCAGTATTTT.

This chain links TRBV7-2 with TRBJ2-5; 8 bases are shared with TRBD2. With V trimmed by 2 bases and J by 6 bases, 5 bases remained unmatched. This CDR3 is built from 14 residues. Germline V gives CDR1 SGHTA, CDR2 FQGNSA. The CDR3 sequence is CASSLSGTRKTQYF. The CDR3 coding sequence is TGTGCCAGCAGCTTATCTGGGACTAGAAAGACCCAGTACTTC.

The chain recombines TRBV7-6 with TRBJ1-6; D unresolved. The CDR3 runs to 15 residues. CDR1 is SGHVS, CDR2 FNYEAQ, per germline. Trimming pared 5 bases from V and 7 bases from J, leaving 15 bases between. CDR3 protein: CASSTREGKNSPLHF. In DNA form, the CDR3 reads TGTGCCAGCAGCACCCGGGAGGGAAAAAATTCACCCCTCCACTTT.